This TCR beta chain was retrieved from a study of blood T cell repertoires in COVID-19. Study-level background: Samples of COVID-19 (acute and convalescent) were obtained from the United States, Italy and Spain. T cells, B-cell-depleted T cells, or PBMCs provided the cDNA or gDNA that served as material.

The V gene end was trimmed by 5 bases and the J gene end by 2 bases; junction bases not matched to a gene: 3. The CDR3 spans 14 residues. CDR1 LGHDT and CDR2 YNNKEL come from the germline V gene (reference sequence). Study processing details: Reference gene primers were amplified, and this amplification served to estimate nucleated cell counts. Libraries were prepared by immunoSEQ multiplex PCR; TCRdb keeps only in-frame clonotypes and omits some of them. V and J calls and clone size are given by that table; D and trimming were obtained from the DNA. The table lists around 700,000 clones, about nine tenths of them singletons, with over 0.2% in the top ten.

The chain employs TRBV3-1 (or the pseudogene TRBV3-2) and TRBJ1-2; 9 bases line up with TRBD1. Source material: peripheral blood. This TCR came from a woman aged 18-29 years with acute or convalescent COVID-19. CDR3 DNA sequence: TGTGCCAGCAGCAGGACAGGGGCCAACTATGGCTACACCTTC. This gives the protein CASSRTGANYGYTF.